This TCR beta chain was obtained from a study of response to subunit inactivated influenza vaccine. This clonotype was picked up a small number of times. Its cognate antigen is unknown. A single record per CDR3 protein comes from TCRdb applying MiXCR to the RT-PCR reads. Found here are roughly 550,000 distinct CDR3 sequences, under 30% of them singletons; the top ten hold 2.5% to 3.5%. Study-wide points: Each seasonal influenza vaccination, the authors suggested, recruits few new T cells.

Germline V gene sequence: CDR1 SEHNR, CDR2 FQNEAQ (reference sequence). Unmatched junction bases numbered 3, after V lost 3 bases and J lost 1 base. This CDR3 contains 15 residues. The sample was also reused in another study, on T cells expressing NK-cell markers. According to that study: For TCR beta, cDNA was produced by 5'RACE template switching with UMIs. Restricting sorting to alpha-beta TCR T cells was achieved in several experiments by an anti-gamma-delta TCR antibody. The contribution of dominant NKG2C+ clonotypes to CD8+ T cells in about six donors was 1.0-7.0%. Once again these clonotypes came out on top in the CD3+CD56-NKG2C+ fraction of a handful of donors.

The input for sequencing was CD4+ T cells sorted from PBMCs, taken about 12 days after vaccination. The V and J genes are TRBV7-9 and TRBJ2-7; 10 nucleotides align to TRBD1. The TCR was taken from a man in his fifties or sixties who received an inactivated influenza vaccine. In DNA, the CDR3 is TGTGCCAGCAGCTTCCCGGGACAGGGGTCCTACGAGCAGTACTTC. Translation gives CASSFPGQGSYEQYF.